These 16 T cell receptor beta chains originate from one sample sequenced in a study of blood T cell repertoires in COVID-19. Assay: immunoSEQ multiplex PCR; the TCRdb copy retains only in-frame clones and omits some. The table has 140,000 to 150,000 clones, about nine tenths seen once. Sequenced input: peripheral blood. These receptors all come from a human donor in a cohort sampled during active COVID-19.

The chain has TRBV7-2 and TRBJ1-1; possible D gene TRBD1, 5 bases. The germline gives CDR1 SGHTA, CDR2 FQGNSA. V shed 1 base and J shed 0 bases, with 12 bases lying between them. This CDR3 comprises 16 residues. In nucleotides, the CDR3 is TGTGCCAGCAGCTTAGGAGCTGCAGGGTTGAACACTGAAGCTTTCTTT. It codes for CASSLGAAGLNTEAFF.

V gene TRBV19 combines with J gene TRBJ2-5; 12 bases match TRBD1. Germline values: CDR1 LNHDA, CDR2 SQIVND (reference sequence). V shed 5 bases, J shed 5 bases, and the junction held 3 bases outside the gene matches. The CDR3 spans 14 residues. For the CDR3, the DNA is TGTGCCAGTAGTCAGGGACAGGGGGCTGAGACCCAGTACTTC. Translated, it gives CASSQGQGAETQYF.

The V and J genes are TRBV19 and TRBJ2-7; a possible D gene is TRBD2 (5 bases). The germline V gene has CDR1 LNHDA and CDR2 SQIVND (reference sequence). This CDR3 contains 15 residues. The V end lost 4 bases, the J end lost 0 bases, and 13 bases lay between the germline ends. DNA of the CDR3: TGTGCCAGTAGTAAGAGCATCGGGGTCTCCTACGAGCAGTACTTC. Translation gives CASSKSIGVSYEQYF.

This chain uses TRBV29-1 with TRBJ1-4; D is perhaps TRBD1 (5 bases). CDR1 and CDR2 from the germline V gene are SQVTM and ANQGSEA. This CDR3 is built from 20 residues. The V end was cut by 5 bases, the J end by 2 bases, with 30 bases between. The DNA of the CDR3 is TGCAGCGTTCAGATAAACCCAGGGACTTTCGCCGGGGCCACTAATGAAAAACTGTTTTTT. This translates into CSVQINPGTFAGATNEKLFF.

The gene calls are TRBV11-2 and TRBJ2-7; 8 nucleotides agree with TRBD2. V was clipped by 4 bases and J by 2 bases; unmatched bases: 7. Germline V gene lookup returns CDR1 SGHAT and CDR2 FQNNGV. The length of the CDR3 is 15 residues. The CDR3 nucleotides are TGTGCCAGCAGCTCAAACGGGAGGGAGGCCTACGAGCAGTACTTC. It translates to CASSSNGREAYEQYF. Variable domain in full (rest from reference TRBV11-2 and TRBJ2-7): EAGVAQSPRYKIIEKRQSVAFWCNPISGHATLYWYQQILGQGPKLLIQFQNNGVVDDSQLPKDRFSAERLKGVDSTLKIQPAKLEDSAVYLCASSSNGREAYEQYFGPGTRLTVT.

This chain links TRBV4-3 with TRBJ1-2; weak D call: TRBD1 (5 bases). The CDR3 length is 17 residues. Germline V gene data show CDR1 as LGHNA and CDR2 as YSLEER. Trimming stripped 2 bases from V and 3 bases from J, with 19 bases between. The CDR3 DNA sequence: TGCGCCAGCAGCCAAATGGGTTCAGGACATGATTACTATGGCTACACCTTC. Amino acid sequence: CASSQMGSGHDYYGYTF.

This CDR3 reads CASSQDASGLLYEQYF. CDR3 sequence (DNA): TGCGCCAGCAGCCAAGATGCCTCAGGTCTCCTCTACGAGCAGTACTTC. V and J are TRBV4-3 and TRBJ2-7; no definite D call. This CDR3 spans 16 amino acids. The germline gives CDR1 LGHNA, CDR2 YSLEER. Trimming shortened V by 0 bases and J by 3 bases, and 15 bases separated the two germline ends.

This clone has a handful of counts. V usage is TRBV27 and J usage is TRBJ2-1; 11 nucleotides match TRBD1. The germline V gene encodes CDR1 MNHEY and CDR2 SMNVEV (reference sequence). The CDR3 has 17 amino acids. The ends lost 5 bases at V and 8 bases at J; junction bases unmatched: 14. Here the CDR3 reads CASSGPAGTGGIYEQFF. CDR3 bases: TGTGCCAGCAGTGGCCCGGCCGGGACAGGGGGGATCTATGAGCAGTTCTTC.

V is TRBV18 and J is TRBJ2-7, with TRBD2 matching over 9 bases. In germline, CDR1 is KGHSH, CDR2 LQKENI. The CDR3 contains 15 residues. Losses at the gene ends were 3 bases for V and 6 bases for J; bases not matched to a gene: 9. The CDR3 DNA follows: TGTGCCAGCTCACCTGGGAGTAGCGGGAGCGGCGAGCAGTACTTC. It yields the protein CASSPGSSGSGEQYF.

In this sample, this clone turned up a few times. V gene TRBV12-3 or TRBV12-4 combines with J gene TRBJ1-5; no firm D call. The CDR3 has 12 residues. Trimming pared 3 bases from V and 7 bases from J, leaving 7 bases between. The CDR3 is CASSFERQPQHF. CDR3 DNA: TGTGCCAGCAGTTTCGAGAGGCAGCCCCAGCATTTT.

V gene TRBV25-1 combines with J gene TRBJ2-1; 12 bases line up with TRBD1. The V segment lost 5 bases and the J segment 5 bases; nucleotides outside the gene matches: 4. Per the germline V gene, CDR1 is MGHDK and CDR2 is SYGVNS. The CDR3 runs to 15 residues. CDR3 residues: CASSTRDRGHNEQFF. CDR3 nucleotide sequence: TGTGCCAGCAGTACCCGGGACAGGGGGCACAATGAGCAGTTCTTC.

The rearrangement uses TRBV28 and TRBJ2-1; tentatively, D is TRBD1 (6 bases). The CDR3 has 14 residues. The V and J ends lost 5 bases and 10 bases respectively, with 18 bases between them. CDR1 is MDHEN and CDR2 is SYDVKM in the germline V gene. The CDR3 nucleotides are TGTGCCAGCAGTCCGCCCAGGGGAGCCCAGGAGCAGTTCTTC. As protein: CASSPPRGAQEQFF.

This sequence joins TRBV27 and TRBJ2-3, with TRBD1 matching over 11 bases. The germline V gene has CDR1 MNHEY and CDR2 SMNVEV (reference sequence). The CDR3 consists of 17 residues. J lost 6 bases, V lost 3 bases, and 11 bases had no gene match. Here the CDR3 reads CASSFPGGTGGSDTQYF. The CDR3 nucleotides read TGTGCCAGCAGTTTTCCGGGGGGGACAGGGGGTTCGGATACGCAGTATTTT.

The chain has TRBV19 and TRBJ2-7; perhaps TRBD1 as D (6 bases). The CDR3 loop spans 15 amino acids. Germline values: CDR1 LNHDA, CDR2 SQIVND (reference sequence). V lost 6 bases and J 4 bases, leaving 19 bases between the germline ends. CDR3 DNA: TGTGCCAGTAGCTTTGGGTCTGGGGGCAAATACGAGCAGTACTTC. It codes for CASSFGSGGKYEQYF.

This clone was picked up a small number of times. J is TRBJ2-2 and V is TRBV11-2; 11 nucleotides agree with TRBD1. V gave up 3 bases and J gave up 5 bases; unmatched junction bases: 5. The CDR3 contains 16 residues. Per germline, CDR1 SGHAT and CDR2 FQNNGV. In DNA form, the CDR3 reads TGTGCCAGCAGCTTCGGGACAGGGGGTAGGACCGGGGAGCTGTTTTTT. Protein sequence: CASSFGTGGRTGELFF.

This chain joins TRBV5-1 and TRBJ2-3, with 7 bases lining up with TRBD1. This CDR3 region has 15 residues. Per germline, CDR1 SGHRS and CDR2 YFSETQ. The J segment lost 2 bases and the V segment lost 0 bases, leaving 3 bases of the junction unmatched. The CDR3 nucleotides read TGCGCCAGCAGCTTGGGGGGACAGTTCACAGATACGCAGTATTTT. Amino acid sequence: CASSLGGQFTDTQYF.